What follows are 2 T cell receptor beta chains derived from one specimen sequenced in a study of shared clonotypes between healthy human individuals. Assay used: immunoSEQ multiplex PCR; TCRdb lists only in-frame clones, some missing. The sample shows about 2 million clones, approximately 95% of them seen only once. The sequencing sample was made of naive CD4+ T cells sorted from blood. Specified subset: CD45RA+ positively selected. These receptors all stem from a man younger than 30 in good health.

The rearrangement uses TRBV5-1 and TRBJ2-3, with 11 bases fitting TRBD2. V lost 7 bases to trimming and J lost 4 bases; unmatched junction nucleotides: 8. The germline gives CDR1 SGHRS, CDR2 YFSETQ. The CDR3 extends over 15 amino acids. CDR3 in DNA: TGCGCCAGCCTTCAGACTAGCGGGATCCCAGATACGCAGTATTTT. Encoded protein: CASLQTSGIPDTQYF.

The chain employs TRBV6-6 and TRBJ2-3, with 10 bases matching TRBD1. After removal of 6 bases from V and 4 bases from J, the junction contained 4 bases not matched to a gene. The germline V gene encodes CDR1 MNHNY and CDR2 SVGAGI (reference sequence). This CDR3 is 14 amino acids long. The CDR3: CASRWDRGSDTQYF. As DNA, the CDR3 is TGTGCCAGCAGATGGGACAGGGGTTCAGATACGCAGTATTTT.